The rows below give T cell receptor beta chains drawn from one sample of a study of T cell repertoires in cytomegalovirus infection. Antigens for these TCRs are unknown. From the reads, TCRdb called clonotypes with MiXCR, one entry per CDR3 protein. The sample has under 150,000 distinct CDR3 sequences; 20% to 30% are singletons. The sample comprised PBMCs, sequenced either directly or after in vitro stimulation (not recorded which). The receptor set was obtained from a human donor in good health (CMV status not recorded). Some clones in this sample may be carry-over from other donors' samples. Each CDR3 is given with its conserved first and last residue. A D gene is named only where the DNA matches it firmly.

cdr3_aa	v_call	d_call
CASSLQTVNTEAFF	TRBV7-9	.
CASGEGREAFF	TRBV12-5	.
CSVSPGVGETQYF	TRBV29-1	.
CASSQRGGSGYEAFF	TRBV4-3	.
CASFQGQQSTDTQYF	TRBV2	.
CAISESGGRASDEQFF	TRBV10-3	TRBD2
CASSLLSALNEKLFF	TRBV12-3/TRBV12-4	.
CASSLAPAEYYGYTF	TRBV7-2	.
CASSWGFGTDTQYF	TRBV12-3/TRBV12-4	.
CASKDRGYTF	TRBV6-2/TRBV6-3	.
CASSLMTAEAFF	TRBV11-2	.
CASSDRDRGSNEQFF	TRBV6-1	TRBD1
CASILQGAQYGYTF	TRBV2	TRBD1
CASSVGRTPSYNEQFF	TRBV9	.